This TCR beta chain was recorded in a study of blood T cell repertoires in COVID-19 (dated by TCRdb to 2020 to 2022). In terms of the full investigation: Samples covering the acute and convalescent phases of COVID-19 were provided by collaborators in the United States, Italy and Spain. The prospective study material was composed of cDNA or gDNA derived from T cells, B-cell-depleted T cells, or PBMCs. The dataset comprised deeply sampled blood TCRbeta repertoires from subjects exposed to, actively infected with, or recovered from COVID-19. The repertoires were released in a freely available public database intended as a resource for research on the immune response to SARS-CoV-2. Samples came from the ongoing ImmuneRACE study (first 160 participants) plus 1,254 subjects from 6 global collaborators. Nearly every sample came with metadata listing a de-identified subject ID, COVID-19 status, age in years and sex. HLA class I and class II types, where available, came from metadata supplied by the sample provider rather than from assay-based typing.

Study-wide conclusions, independent of this receptor: How much clinical and demographic metadata was included differed by source and by participant, and the metadata was provided uncurated.

TCRbeta CDR3 regions were amplified from genomic DNA by means of the immunoSEQ Assay, a bias-controlled multiplex PCR. For the original study's pipeline: Nucleated cell counts per sample were estimated from amplification of reference gene primers within the assay. To quantify the absolute abundance of each unique TCRbeta CDR3 rearrangement, sequence reads were collapsed and filtered. For each sample, productive Simpson clonality was calculated as the square root of Simpson's diversity index over productive rearrangements. In its TCRdb copy, this immuneACCESS table keeps in-frame sequences only and misses some clones. Where compared with another copy, unresolved V genes explain less than half of these, and the others have no known cause. The DNA was the basis for D and trimming; V, J and clone size are from that table. The sample table shows roughly 60,000 clones, and approximately 80% are seen once. The top ten clones comprise roughly 3.2% of the sample.

Collaborating institutions collected whole blood in K2EDTA tubes following their own protocols. For TCRbeta analysis, collaborator samples were shipped as frozen whole blood, as isolated PBMCs, or as DNA extracted from either sample type. From its cysteine to its phenylalanine, the CDR3 spans 14 amino acids. Only the CDR3 region is kept as DNA, spanning 42 bases read in frame from base 1. V sheds 4 bases and J sheds 2 bases, leaving 11 bases between their ends. In the germline V gene, CDR1 corresponds to SGHVS and CDR2 to FNYEAQ. Turning to this clone: The antigen it binds to is not known. No base quality information exists; no much larger clone differs at one position.

Material: peripheral blood. The V gene is TRBV7-6 and the J gene is TRBJ2-5, and possibly TRBD1, on 5 matching bases. This receptor was taken from a man aged 60 to 75 with acute or convalescent COVID-19. The nucleotide sequence is TGTGCCAGCAGCTCTCGTAAGGGGCAAGAGACCCAGTACTTC. The resulting protein is CASSSRKGQETQYF.